This T cell receptor beta chain was identified during a study of blood T cell repertoires in COVID-19. Study as a whole: T cells, B-cell-depleted T cells, or PBMCs provided the cDNA or gDNA that served as material.

Germline CDR1 and CDR2: KGHDR and SFDVKD. Trimming left V 2 bases short and J 6 bases short, with 7 bases between. The CDR3 consists of 12 residues. Method: immunoSEQ multiplex PCR; TCRdb's copy keeps in-frame clones and lacks some. The table has 95,000 to 120,000 clones, around 85% seen once. This chain connects TRBV24-1 to TRBJ2-7; D gene ambiguous. The sample comprised peripheral blood. The receptor comes from a human donor in a cohort sampled during active COVID-19. The CDR3 sequence: CATSDSTGEQYF. The CDR3 nucleotides read TGTGCCACCAGTGATTCGACGGGCGAGCAGTACTTC.